This passage covers 29 T cell receptor beta chains from one sample sequenced in a study of T cells after yellow fever vaccination (dated by TCRdb to about 2019). Libraries were made using 5' RACE. TCRdb shows the sequencer as Illumina HiSeq 2500. The public reads were reprocessed in TCRdb via fastp at Q25 and MiXCR, keeping in-frame beta chains. Duplicate CDR3 protein sequences are folded into a single record with the most common DNA and genes. Present in this sample are 500,000 to 700,000 distinct CDR3 sequences, over 15% of which were seen just once. Around an eighth of the sample lies in the top ten. The treatment or condition tag for this specimen amounts to: live attenuated yellow fever vaccine strain. Sequenced material: PBMCs, taken 15 days after the yellow fever booster vaccination. Source of these receptors: a man aged 25 to 40 who received the YFV17D yellow fever vaccine.

CDR3 DNA sequence: TGTGCCAGCAGCGTAGCCGCGAACACCGGGGAGCTGTTTTTT. Translation: CASSVAANTGELFF. The chain links TRBV9 to TRBJ2-2; the D is unclear. V gave up 0 bases and J gave up 0 bases, with 3 bases separating them. The CDR3 is made up of 14 amino acids. Germline V lookup: CDR1 SGDLS, CDR2 YYNGEE.

This chain joins TRBV2 and TRBJ2-7; weak D call: TRBD2 (5 bases). CDR1 and CDR2 from the germline V gene are SNHLY and FYNNEI. The V and J ends lost 7 bases and 6 bases respectively, with 19 bases between them. The length of the CDR3 is 14 residues. As DNA, the CDR3 is TGTGCCAGCACTCCACCCCTGAGGGTGAGCGAGCAGTACTTC. Its protein product is CASTPPLRVSEQYF.

The chain employs TRBV20-1 and TRBJ2-3; D remains ambiguous. Trimming stripped 3 bases from V and 3 bases from J, with 7 bases between. This CDR3 is built from 12 residues. In germline, CDR1 is DFQATT, CDR2 SNEGSKA (reference sequence). The CDR3 protein is CSASDLTDTQYF. The CDR3 DNA reads as TGCAGTGCTAGTGACCTAACAGATACGCAGTATTTT.

The chain employs TRBV5-6 and TRBJ2-1; possibly TRBD2 for D (6 bases). Per the germline V gene, CDR1 is SGHDT and CDR2 is YYEEEE. V shed 2 bases and J shed 8 bases, with 11 bases lying between them. This CDR3 spans 13 amino acids. CDR3 residues: CASSLGSGDEQFF. CDR3 in DNA: TGTGCCAGCAGCTTAGGGTCGGGGGATGAGCAGTTCTTC.

This chain links TRBV5-4 with TRBJ2-7, with TRBD2 matching over 10 bases. CDR3 size: 16 residues. CDR1 is SGHNT and CDR2 is YYREEE in the germline V gene (reference sequence). Trimming cost V 4 bases and J 3 bases; bases outside gene matches: 10. The DNA for the CDR3 is TGTGCCAGCAGCCCGGGGCTAGCGGGAGCATACTACGAGCAGTACTTC. Its protein product is CASSPGLAGAYYEQYF.

The chain combines TRBV5-1 with TRBJ2-3; unclear D gene. This CDR3 is built from 14 residues. The V end lost 7 bases, the J end lost 0 bases, and 12 bases lay between the germline ends. The germline V gene encodes CDR1 SGHRS and CDR2 YFSETQ. CDR3 region: CASHRALSTDTQYF. The CDR3 region has the DNA TGCGCCAGCCACCGGGCCCTTAGCACAGATACGCAGTATTTT.

The chain employs TRBV5-1 and TRBJ2-3; no clear D gene. With 1 base removed from V and 4 bases from J, the gap between germline ends came to 13 bases. The CDR3 consists of 15 residues. Germline CDR1 SGHRS, CDR2 YFSETQ. CDR3 in amino acids: CASSLSAGQADTQYF. The CDR3 DNA reads as TGCGCCAGCAGCTTGAGCGCCGGCCAAGCAGATACGCAGTATTTT.

This clonotype has more than one count but fewer than ten. The CDR3 loop reads CSASLLAGGEQFF. The CDR3 nucleotides are TGCAGTGCTAGTTTACTAGCGGGCGGTGAGCAGTTCTTC. This chain uses TRBV20-1 with TRBJ2-1; 9 bases are a match to TRBD2. Per the germline V gene, CDR1 is DFQATT and CDR2 is SNEGSKA (reference sequence). CDR3 size: 13 residues. The V and J ends lost 3 bases and 9 bases, in that order; junction bases with no gene match: 6.

This clonotype was observed a few times. The chain combines TRBV20-1 with TRBJ2-7; D is tentatively TRBD1 or TRBD2 (7 bases each). The length of the CDR3 is 15 residues. Trimming pared 0 bases from V and 2 bases from J, leaving 14 bases between. Germline V lookup: CDR1 DFQATT, CDR2 SNEGSKA (reference sequence). In DNA form, the CDR3 reads TGCAGTGCTAGAGATGGGAGGGGACAGCCCTACGAGCAGTACTTC. Translating it yields CSARDGRGQPYEQYF.

V and J are TRBV6-5 and TRBJ2-7; unclear D gene. Germline CDR1 and CDR2: MNHEY and SVGAGI. V was cut by 10 bases and J by 3 bases, with 10 bases left in between. CDR3 length: 11 amino acids. CDR3 sequence reads: CATTQSYEQYF. CDR3 nucleotides: TGTGCCACCACCCAGAGCTACGAGCAGTACTTC.

This clonotype was detected a few times. V and J are TRBV7-2 and TRBJ2-3; 8 positions agree with TRBD2. The V and J ends lost 5 bases and 6 bases, in that order; junction bases with no gene match: 7. CDR1 and CDR2 from the germline V gene are SGHTA and FQGNSA. The CDR3 consists of 14 residues. The DNA for the CDR3 is TGTGCCAGCAGCCGACCGGGAGGGGAGGATACGCAGTATTTT. It encodes CASSRPGGEDTQYF.

This clonotype was seen at least ten times. The chain is built from TRBV20-1 and TRBJ2-3; TRBD2 agrees at 9 bases. The germline gives CDR1 DFQATT, CDR2 SNEGSKA (reference sequence). V was clipped by 8 bases and J by 3 bases; unmatched bases: 3. The CDR3 has 12 amino acids. Here the CDR3 reads CSLAGVTDTQYF. In DNA form, the CDR3 reads TGCAGTTTAGCGGGAGTAACAGATACGCAGTATTTT.

The rearrangement links TRBV7-2 to TRBJ1-2; 9 nucleotides match TRBD1. Germline V gene data show CDR1 as SGHTA and CDR2 as FQGNSA. V lost 5 bases, J lost 2 bases, and 6 bases stayed unmatched. The CDR3 is made up of 15 amino acids. The CDR3 loop is CASSAWTGDNYGYTF. The CDR3 DNA sequence: TGTGCCAGCAGCGCATGGACAGGGGACAACTATGGCTACACCTTC.

This chain uses TRBV4-2 with TRBJ1-1; D is undetermined. The CDR3 has 14 residues. CDR1 is LGHNA and CDR2 is YNFKEQ in the germline V gene. V gave up 0 bases and J gave up 1 base, with 6 bases separating them. The CDR3 loop is CASSQDMRNTEAFF. CDR3 nucleotide sequence: TGTGCCAGCAGCCAAGATATGAGGAACACTGAAGCTTTCTTT.

This clonotype has more than one count but fewer than ten. The chain recombines TRBV6-1 with TRBJ2-2; D is perhaps TRBD1 or TRBD2 (5 bases each). Looked up from germline, CDR1 is MNHNS and CDR2 is SASEGT. The CDR3 is 14 residues long. The V end lost 7 bases, the J end lost 7 bases, and 16 bases lay between the germline ends. As DNA, the CDR3 is TGTGCCAGCAATCAGGGAGCGAGAGACGGGGAGCTGTTTTTT. Its translation: CASNQGARDGELFF.

V and J are TRBV12-3 or TRBV12-4 and TRBJ1-2; 7 bases align to TRBD1. The CDR3 has 16 amino acids. Trimming removed 3 bases from V and 1 base from J; junction bases left unmatched: 8. Here the CDR3 reads CASSFDRDRHNYGYTF. The CDR3 DNA reads TGTGCCAGCAGTTTCGACAGGGATCGGCATAACTATGGCTACACCTTC.

The rearrangement uses TRBV6-2 or TRBV6-3 and TRBJ2-5, with TRBD2 identical over 9 bases. Germline assignment: CDR1 MNHEY and CDR2 SVGEGT. This CDR3 comprises 16 residues. Trimming removed 6 bases from V and 0 bases from J; junction bases left unmatched: 8. The CDR3 DNA sequence: TGTGCCAGCAGCTGGACTAGCGACCCGTACCAAGAGACCCAGTACTTC. This encodes CASSWTSDPYQETQYF.

This clonotype was picked up many times. J is TRBJ2-1 and V is TRBV12-3 or TRBV12-4; 7 bases agree with TRBD2. The CDR3 totals 14 residues. After removal of 1 base from V and 15 bases from J, the junction contained 12 bases not matched to a gene. The DNA for the CDR3 is TGTGCCAGCAGTTTAGGGGGAGGGGCGCGCGTTGGGTTCTTC. Translated: CASSLGGGARVGFF.

The chain uses TRBV10-3 and TRBJ2-7, with D perhaps matching TRBD1 or TRBD2 (5 bases each). The CDR3 contains 12 residues. CDR1 and CDR2 (germline): ENHRY, SYGVKD. V lost 2 bases to trimming and J lost 6 bases, with 8 bases between them. CDR3 in DNA: TGTGCCATCAGTGAGGGGGGTGGCGAGCAGTACTTC. This encodes CAISEGGGEQYF.

V usage is TRBV21-1 and J usage is TRBJ1-1. TRBV21-1 constitutes a pseudogene. The CDR3 loop spans 15 amino acids. The CDR3, as DNA: TGTGCCAGCAGCAAAGGAGGCCGTTCTTGCACTGAAGCTTTCTTT. This sequence encodes CASSKGGRSCTEAFF.

CDR3 coding DNA: TGTGCCAGCTCAGGGAATGAAAAACTGTTTTTT. Amino acid sequence: CASSGNEKLFF. This chain joins TRBV18 and TRBJ1-4, with unresolved D. The CDR3 runs to 11 residues. Germline V lookup: CDR1 KGHSH, CDR2 LQKENI. Trimming shortened V by 5 bases and J by 5 bases, and 3 bases separated the two germline ends.

The chain employs TRBV14 and TRBJ2-5; D unclear. Germline lookup yields CDR1 SGHDN and CDR2 FVKESK. Between the trimmed V and J ends, which lost 0 bases and 3 bases, there was a span of 8 bases. This CDR3 contains 14 residues. The chain's CDR3 is CASSQDQFEETQYF. The CDR3 coding sequence is TGTGCCAGCAGCCAAGATCAGTTTGAAGAGACCCAGTACTTC.

This chain links TRBV12-3 or TRBV12-4 with TRBJ2-1, with TRBD1 as a possible D gene (6 bases). The CDR3 consists of 13 residues. Trimming stripped 4 bases from V and 6 bases from J, with 10 bases between. CDR3 in amino acids: CASSSGQFNEQFF. The CDR3 coding sequence is TGTGCCAGCAGTTCCGGACAGTTCAATGAGCAGTTCTTC.

V and J are TRBV12-3 or TRBV12-4 and TRBJ1-2; no reliable D call. V was cut by 5 bases and J by 8 bases, with 9 bases left in between. The CDR3 is made up of 11 amino acids. CDR3 in DNA: TGTGCCAGCAGTCCTGGGAGGGGCTACACCTTC. It encodes CASSPGRGYTF.

The chain has TRBV14 and TRBJ2-5; TRBD1 matches 7 bases. Germline V CDR1 and CDR2: SGHDN, FVKESK. Unmatched junction bases numbered 6, after V lost 1 base and J lost 1 base. The length of the CDR3 is 16 residues. The CDR3 coding sequence is TGTGCCAGCAGCCAAGGACAGGGCTTGGGCCAAGAGACCCAGTACTTC. Translation gives CASSQGQGLGQETQYF.

This chain uses TRBV6-2 or TRBV6-3 with TRBJ2-4, with a tentative D call TRBD1 (6 bases). Trimming removed 8 bases at V and 9 bases at J, with 11 bases between. The CDR3 contains 11 residues. Germline values: CDR1 MNHEY, CDR2 SVGEGT. Here the CDR3 reads CASADSGIQYF. The CDR3 DNA sequence: TGTGCCAGCGCGGACAGCGGCATTCAGTACTTC.

This clonotype was detected a few times. The chain employs TRBV29-1 and TRBJ1-1; D may be TRBD1 (6 bases). With 6 bases removed from V and 7 bases from J, the gap between germline ends came to 12 bases. This CDR3 has 11 amino acids. Germline CDR1 is SQVTM and CDR2 is ANQGSEA. CDR3 loop: CSVEDSIEAFF. In nucleotides, the CDR3 is TGCAGCGTAGAGGACAGCATTGAAGCTTTCTTT.

The chain joins TRBV20-1 to TRBJ2-5; D possibly corresponds to TRBD1 (6 bases). Trimming shortened V by 1 base and J by 4 bases, and 16 bases separated the two germline ends. Germline CDR1 reads DFQATT; CDR2 reads SNEGSKA (reference sequence). CDR3 length: 15 amino acids. This CDR3 reads CSARGAGHRVETQYF. In nucleotides, the CDR3 is TGCAGTGCTAGAGGGGCGGGCCACAGGGTAGAGACCCAGTACTTC.

This clonotype was detected only a few times. The chain uses TRBV7-9 and TRBJ2-1; tentatively, D is TRBD1 (5 bases). Germline V gives CDR1 SEHNR, CDR2 FQNEAQ (reference sequence). V was cut by 5 bases and J by 13 bases, with 12 bases left in between. The CDR3 contains 11 residues. The CDR3 here is CASSPGQAQFF. The CDR3 DNA is TGTGCCAGCAGCCCCGGACAAGCCCAGTTCTTC.